One sample yielded the 2 T cell receptor beta chains listed below, sequenced in a study of blood T cell repertoires in COVID-19. Assay used: immunoSEQ multiplex PCR; TCRdb lists only in-frame clones, some missing. The profile shows about 150,000 clones, around 84% of them singletons. The sample consisted of peripheral blood. These receptors originate from a woman over 75 with COVID-19, enrolled during active disease.

V usage is TRBV4-1 and J usage is TRBJ2-7; 8 nucleotides match TRBD2. CDR1 and CDR2 (germline): MGHRA, YSYEKL. V dropped 1 base and J dropped 6; count of bases not matched to a gene: 20. The CDR3 sequence is 19 residues long. In DNA, the CDR3 is TGCGCCAGCAGCCAAGTATTCGCCGGCAAGAGCGGGAGTGGTGGCGAGCAGTACTTC. Amino acid sequence: CASSQVFAGKSGSGGEQYF.

The gene calls are TRBV12-3 or TRBV12-4 and TRBJ1-2; D uncertain. CDR3 length equals 12 residues. V was trimmed by 7 bases and J by 5 bases, leaving 11 bases between them. CDR3: CASTSSLYGYTF. The CDR3 nucleotides are TGTGCCAGCACCTCTAGTTTGTATGGCTACACCTTC.